The 28 T cell receptor beta chains given below trace back to one sample, sequenced in a study of Ad26.COV2.S vaccination and SARS-CoV-2 variants. Generated by immunoSEQ multiplex PCR, the TCRdb table keeps only in-frame clones and is missing some. This table holds about 350,000 clones, approximately 86% found once. Indicated treatment: about 20 received Ad26.COV2.S at low or high dose, single or two shots; about 5 received placebo; per-sample allocation not given. After the first vaccine or placebo injection, samples were drawn on day 63. The source was peripheral blood, collected in a trial of Ad26.COV2.S vaccine versus placebo. The source of these receptors is a person between 18 and 65 years old who received the Ad26.COV2.S COVID-19 vaccine or a placebo.

The J gene is TRBJ1-2, the V gene TRBV27; TRBD1 is a possible D gene (5 bases). V was trimmed by 6 bases and J by 4 bases, leaving 21 bases between them. Germline CDR1 is MNHEY and CDR2 is SMNVEV (reference sequence). The CDR3 is 16 amino acids. The CDR3: CASRRATGLGGYGYTF. CDR3 coding DNA: TGTGCCAGCAGAAGAGCAACAGGCCTTGGTGGCTATGGCTACACCTTC.

The rearrangement uses TRBV4-3 and TRBJ1-4; 8 positions match TRBD1. The ends lost 4 bases at V and 5 bases at J; junction bases unmatched: 6. The CDR3 length is 15 residues. Looked up from germline, CDR1 is LGHNA and CDR2 is YSLEER. This chain's CDR3 is CASSRDRGTNEKLFF. The CDR3 nucleotides are TGCGCCAGCAGCCGAGACAGGGGCACGAATGAAAAACTGTTTTTT.

The chain recombines TRBV19 with TRBJ2-3; 8 bases agree with TRBD1. Germline CDR1 reads LNHDA; CDR2 reads SQIVND (reference sequence). The length of the CDR3 is 14 residues. J gave up 6 bases and V 10 bases, and 12 bases lay outside the gene matches. CDR3 loop: CATLDRGSGDTQYF. The CDR3, as DNA: TGTGCCACCCTCGACAGGGGTAGTGGGGATACGCAGTATTTT.

This clone was detected only a few times. The chain combines TRBV7-2 with TRBJ1-6; D gene unclear. The germline gives CDR1 SGHTA, CDR2 FQGNSA. Trimming stripped 4 bases from V and 7 bases from J, with 11 bases between. The length of the CDR3 is 14 residues. This CDR3 is CASSSGNRNSPLHF. CDR3 nucleotide sequence: TGTGCCAGCAGCTCAGGAAACCGGAATTCACCCCTCCACTTT.

This CDR3 is CASSKKTGGHEKLFF. The CDR3 nucleotides read TGTGCCAGCAGCAAAAAGACAGGAGGACATGAAAAACTGTTTTTT. The chain links TRBV13 to TRBJ1-4, with TRBD1 as a possible D gene (6 bases). V lost 5 bases to trimming and J lost 6 bases, with 16 bases between them. Germline V gene data show CDR1 as PRHDT and CDR2 as FYEKMQ (reference sequence). The CDR3 loop spans 15 amino acids. The full variable domain, in which reference TRBV13 and TRBJ1-4 provide the parts outside the CDR3, is AAGVIQSPRHLIKEKRETATLKCYPIPRHDTVYWYQQGPGQDPQFLISFYEKMQSDKGSIPDRFSAQQFSDYHSELNMSSLELGDSALYFCASSKKTGGHEKLFFGSGTQLSVL.

In this sample, this clone turned up a few times. This rearrangement joins TRBV9 to TRBJ2-5, with D maybe TRBD2 (6 bases). Germline CDR1 reads SGDLS; CDR2 reads YYNGEE. This CDR3 has 15 residues. Trimming removed 6 bases at V and 2 bases at J, with 17 bases between. The CDR3 DNA follows: TGTGCCAGCACCTCCCGAGGGGCGGGGCAAGAGACCCAGTACTTC. Its translation is CASTSRGAGQETQYF.

This chain connects TRBV10-3 to TRBJ1-2, with TRBD1 identical over 7 bases. Germline V gene lookup returns CDR1 ENHRY and CDR2 SYGVKD. V shed 7 bases, J shed 7 bases, and the junction held 9 bases outside the gene matches. CDR3 length equals 13 residues. This CDR3 reads CAIKGQTSFGYTF. The CDR3 DNA reads as TGTGCCATCAAGGGACAGACCTCCTTTGGCTACACCTTC.

The chain uses TRBV7-9 and TRBJ2-3, with unresolved D. CDR1 and CDR2 from the germline V gene are SEHNR and FQNEAQ (reference sequence). The CDR3 extends over 11 amino acids. V was pared by 4 bases and J by 6 bases, with 5 bases between. DNA of the CDR3: TGTGCCAGCAGCTCGAGGGATACGCAGTATTTT. Translated: CASSSRDTQYF.

This rearrangement joins TRBV5-5 to TRBJ2-3, with 11 bases matching TRBD2. V gave up 0 bases and J gave up 7 bases; unmatched junction bases: 7. Germline V gene lookup returns CDR1 SGHKS and CDR2 YYEKEE (reference sequence). CDR3 length equals 16 residues. CDR3 nucleotides: TGTGCCAGCAGCTTGGCTCCGGGACTAGCGGAGAATACGCAGTATTTT. Protein sequence: CASSLAPGLAENTQYF.

The chain is built from TRBV16 and TRBJ1-5; D ambiguous. Germline V gives CDR1 KGHSY, CDR2 FQNENV. With 3 bases removed from V and 5 bases from J, the gap between germline ends came to 8 bases. The CDR3 consists of 13 residues. The CDR3 spells CASSQGRDQPQHF. As DNA, the CDR3 is TGTGCCAGCAGCCAGGGCCGGGATCAGCCCCAGCATTTT.

This chain links TRBV5-1 with TRBJ1-5; a possible D gene is TRBD1 (5 bases). The CDR3 runs 15 residues. The V end was cut by 4 bases, the J end by 6 bases, with 17 bases between. Germline values: CDR1 SGHRS, CDR2 YFSETQ. In DNA, the CDR3 is TGCGCCAGCAGCGAGGGGCCCGGGGCCGGTCAGCCCCAGCATTTT. Its protein is CASSEGPGAGQPQHF.

This clone was detected only a few times. This chain joins TRBV6-4 and TRBJ2-1; 8 bases line up with TRBD2. The V segment lost 6 bases and the J segment 1 base; nucleotides outside the gene matches: 5. CDR1 is MRHNA, CDR2 SNTAGT, per germline. The CDR3 is made up of 15 amino acids. CDR3 in DNA: TGTGCCAGCAGCACTAGCGGATCATCCTACAATGAGCAGTTCTTC. Amino acid sequence: CASSTSGSSYNEQFF.

The J gene is TRBJ2-7, the V gene TRBV4-3, with 9 bases lining up with TRBD2. The CDR3 is made up of 17 amino acids. The trim removed 1 base at V and 4 bases at J, leaving 11 bases unmatched. The germline gives CDR1 LGHNA, CDR2 YSLEER. CDR3 region: CASSQGTGGSGSYEQYF. In nucleotides, the CDR3 is TGCGCCAGCAGCCAAGGGACTGGCGGTAGCGGGAGTTACGAGCAGTACTTC.

The chain recombines TRBV25-1 with TRBJ1-1, with TRBD1 as a possible D gene (5 bases). Trimming shortened V by 8 bases and J by 2 bases, and 15 bases separated the two germline ends. The CDR3 is made up of 14 amino acids. The germline CDR1 and CDR2 sequences are MGHDK and SYGVNS. The CDR3 DNA follows: TGTGCCAGCCGCCCGACAGTGCACAACACTGAAGCTTTCTTT. This sequence encodes CASRPTVHNTEAFF.

V is TRBV10-3 and J is TRBJ2-5; 9 nucleotides match TRBD1. Unmatched junction bases numbered 7, after V lost 0 bases and J lost 5 bases. The CDR3 covers 16 residues. Germline CDR1 reads ENHRY; CDR2 reads SYGVKD. The CDR3 is CAISESLGQGQETQYF. The CDR3 coding sequence is TGTGCCATCAGTGAGTCGTTGGGACAGGGTCAGGAGACCCAGTACTTC.

This clone appeared once. CDR3 DNA sequence: TGTGCCAGTAGTAGCCGGACAGTGGGGTATGGCTACACCTTC. Its translation is CASSSRTVGYGYTF. This chain links TRBV19 with TRBJ1-2; the D gene is possibly TRBD1 (6 bases). Per the germline V gene, CDR1 is LNHDA and CDR2 is SQIVND (reference sequence). The CDR3 is 14 residues long. V was trimmed by 4 bases and J by 5 bases, leaving 14 bases between them.

This rearrangement joins TRBV2 to TRBJ2-7, with 7 bases aligning to TRBD1. The CDR3 runs to 14 residues. Germline CDR1 reads SNHLY; CDR2 reads FYNNEI. V lost 7 bases to trimming and J lost 1 base; unmatched junction nucleotides: 7. The CDR3 DNA is TGTGCCAGCAAGGTGGCAGGGGGTTCCTACGAGCAGTACTTC. It is translated as CASKVAGGSYEQYF.

The chain employs TRBV28 and TRBJ1-1; possibly TRBD1 for D (5 bases). The CDR3 covers 13 residues. Germline assignment: CDR1 MDHEN and CDR2 SYDVKM. V gave up 6 bases and J gave up 1 base, with 9 bases separating them. The CDR3 nucleotides read TGTGCCAGCAGGGTGACAGAGAACACTGAAGCTTTCTTT. Protein product: CASRVTENTEAFF.

The chain employs TRBV4-2 and TRBJ2-4; 7 bases are a match to TRBD1. Trimming cost V 3 bases and J 0 bases; bases outside gene matches: 5. Germline loops: CDR1 LGHNA, CDR2 YNFKEQ. The CDR3 runs 16 residues. This CDR3 is CASSQDTGVAKNIQYF. The CDR3 DNA is TGTGCCAGCAGCCAGGACACAGGGGTAGCCAAAAACATTCAGTACTTC.

The chain joins TRBV7-3 to TRBJ2-5; TRBD1 aligns across 8 bases. V lost 3 bases to trimming and J lost 2 bases; unmatched junction nucleotides: 8. Germline V gene data show CDR1 as SGHTA and CDR2 as FQGTGA. The CDR3 runs to 16 residues. DNA of the CDR3: TGTGCCAGCAGCTTCCATGGACAGGGAAATCAAGAGACCCAGTACTTC. It codes for CASSFHGQGNQETQYF. Combining the CDR3 with reference TRBV7-3 and TRBJ2-5 gives the whole variable domain GAGVSQTPSNKVTEKGKYVELRCDPISGHTALYWYRQSLGQGPEFLIYFQGTGAADDSGLPNDRFFAVRPEGSVSTLKIQRTERGDSAVYLCASSFHGQGNQETQYFGPGTRLLVL.

This clone was detected only once. This rearrangement joins TRBV4-3 to TRBJ2-5; TRBD2 matches at 11 bases. The CDR3 covers 15 residues. With V trimmed by 6 bases and J by 4 bases, 7 bases remained unmatched. Looked up from germline, CDR1 is LGHNA and CDR2 is YSLEER. CDR3 coding DNA: TGCGCCAGCAGTTTAGCGGGGGGGCCCGGAGAGACCCAGTACTTC. Protein product: CASSLAGGPGETQYF.

The V call is TRBV6-1, the J call TRBJ2-1; no clear D. This CDR3 spans 11 amino acids. Trimming shortened V by 5 bases and J by 14 bases, and 13 bases separated the two germline ends. Germline V gene data show CDR1 as MNHNS and CDR2 as SASEGT. DNA of the CDR3: TGTGCCAGCAGTCCTCTTGAGGTGGAGTTCTTC. It specifies CASSPLEVEFF.

The rearrangement links TRBV19 to TRBJ2-1, with D tentatively TRBD1 (6 bases). The CDR3 consists of 16 residues. The V gene's germline CDR1 is LNHDA and CDR2 SQIVND (reference sequence). V gave up 5 bases and J gave up 3 bases, with 17 bases separating them. CDR3: CASSHVRDTIYNEQFF. DNA of the CDR3: TGTGCCAGTAGTCACGTCCGGGACACTATCTACAATGAGCAGTTCTTC.

V is TRBV5-1 and J is TRBJ1-6, with D unclear. V dropped 4 bases and J dropped 8 bases, with 19 bases sitting between them. Germline lookup yields CDR1 SGHRS and CDR2 YFSETQ. This CDR3 has 16 residues. As DNA, the CDR3 is TGCGCCAGCAGCCATATTCGGAGGGAATGGGATTCACCCCTCCACTTT. This encodes CASSHIRREWDSPLHF. Variable domain in full (rest from reference TRBV5-1 and TRBJ1-6): KAGVTQTPRYLIKTRGQQVTLSCSPISGHRSVSWYQQTPGQGLQFLFEYFSETQRNKGNFPGRFSGRQFSNSRSEMNVSTLELGDSALYLCASSHIRREWDSPLHFGNGTRLTVT.

The chain is built from TRBV9 and TRBJ1-2; D possibly corresponds to TRBD1 (6 bases). CDR3 length: 16 amino acids. Trimming removed 0 bases from V and 2 bases from J, with 14 bases in between. Germline V lookup: CDR1 SGDLS, CDR2 YYNGEE. In DNA, the CDR3 is TGTGCCAGCAGCGTAGGTCCCCCTGACAGGAACTATGGCTACACCTTC. Its protein product is CASSVGPPDRNYGYTF. Full variable domain (remainder filled in from reference TRBV9 and TRBJ1-2): DSGVTQTPKHLITATGQRVTLRCSPRSGDLSVYWYQQSLDQGLQFLIQYYNGEERAKGNILERFSAQQFPDLHSELNLSSLELGDSALYFCASSVGPPDRNYGYTFGSGTRLTVV.

J is TRBJ2-6 and V is TRBV27; 8 bases align to TRBD1. The germline V gene has CDR1 MNHEY and CDR2 SMNVEV (reference sequence). V lost 5 bases and J lost 2; bases outside the gene matches: 14. There are 19 residues in the CDR3. CDR3 protein: CASSRSPGGGLTGANVLTF. In DNA, the CDR3 is TGTGCCAGCAGTCGTTCCCCAGGGGGCGGACTGACTGGGGCCAACGTCCTGACTTTC.

V and J are TRBV10-3 and TRBJ2-3; a weak D match, TRBD1 (6 bases). Germline V gene data show CDR1 as ENHRY and CDR2 as SYGVKD. V was cut by 7 bases and J by 6 bases, with 20 bases left in between. The CDR3 is made up of 15 amino acids. DNA for the CDR3: TGTGCCATCATGCGACAGGACTCCTTAGGGGATACGCAGTATTTT. Encoded protein: CAIMRQDSLGDTQYF.

The chain links TRBV4-3 to TRBJ2-2; 8 positions agree with TRBD1. This CDR3 spans 15 amino acids. CDR1 and CDR2 (germline): LGHNA, YSLEER. J gave up 4 bases and V 5 bases, and 6 bases lay outside the gene matches. The CDR3 bases are TGCGCCAGCAGCTTCAGGGGGCGCAGCACCGGGGAGCTGTTTTTT. Its translation is CASSFRGRSTGELFF.